The 26 T cell receptor beta chains presented below share a single source sample, sequenced in a study of blood T cell repertoires in COVID-19. Only in-frame clones appear in the TCRdb table, and some are missing; sequencing was by immunoSEQ multiplex PCR. Here the sample spans about 300,000 clones, 84% being singletons. Sequencing used peripheral blood. The receptors were gathered from a human donor with COVID-19, enrolled during active disease. The donor label of this sample is uncertain.

The chain couples TRBV19 to TRBJ2-3, with a weak D call TRBD1 (6 bases). CDR1 and CDR2 (germline): LNHDA, SQIVND (reference sequence). The CDR3 loop spans 13 amino acids. The V and J ends lost 5 bases and 5 bases respectively, with 11 bases between them. The CDR3: CASSDLQGDTQYF. The CDR3 nucleotides read TGTGCCAGTAGTGACCTACAGGGAGATACGCAGTATTTT.

The genes are TRBV10-3 and TRBJ2-1, with 11 nucleotides matching TRBD2. Germline CDR1 reads ENHRY; CDR2 reads SYGVKD. V gave up 4 bases and J gave up 8 bases; unmatched junction bases: 7. The CDR3 contains 15 residues. In DNA, the CDR3 is TGTGCCATCAGTGGTAGCGGGAGGGCCAACGATGAGCAGTTCTTC. Translated, it gives CAISGSGRANDEQFF.

The chain joins TRBV19 to TRBJ2-2, with 14 bases aligning to TRBD2. The CDR3 is 16 residues long. V shed 4 bases and J 8 bases; nucleotides not matched to a gene: 6. Germline V CDR1 and CDR2: LNHDA, SQIVND (reference sequence). The CDR3 here is CASSKGLAGARGELFF. The CDR3, as DNA: TGTGCCAGTAGTAAGGGACTAGCGGGAGCTCGAGGGGAGCTGTTTTTT.

This chain joins TRBV28 and TRBJ1-6; tentatively, D is TRBD1 (6 bases). From germline, CDR1 is MDHEN and CDR2 SYDVKM. V dropped 3 bases and J dropped 7 bases, with 10 bases sitting between them. The CDR3 runs 14 residues. CDR3 in DNA: TGTGCCAGCAGTTTGGGGGCCCAAAATTCACCCCTCCACTTT. It translates to CASSLGAQNSPLHF. Full variable domain (missing parts from reference TRBV28 and TRBJ1-6): DVKVTQSSRYLVKRTGEKVFLECVQDMDHENMFWYRQDPGLGLRLIYFSYDVKMKEKGDIPEGYSVSREKKERFSLILESASTNQTSMYLCASSLGAQNSPLHFGNGTRLTVT.

This chain links TRBV6-5 with TRBJ1-1, with D maybe TRBD1 (6 bases). CDR1 is MNHEY, CDR2 SVGAGI, per germline. The V end was cut by 4 bases, the J end by 6 bases, with 15 bases between. The CDR3 runs 14 residues. DNA for the CDR3: TGTGCCAGCAGTTTACAGGGTGACCCCTCTGAAGCTTTCTTT. Amino acids: CASSLQGDPSEAFF.

This sequence joins TRBV10-1 and TRBJ1-2; a possible D gene is TRBD1 (6 bases). V was shortened by 0 bases and J by 7 bases, with 9 bases between the two germline ends. This CDR3 comprises 13 residues. Per the germline V gene, CDR1 is WNHNN and CDR2 is SYGVQD (reference sequence). For the CDR3, the DNA is TGCGCCAGCAGTGAGTCCGGGACAACTGGCTACACCTTC. This gives the protein CASSESGTTGYTF.

The chain combines TRBV12-3 or TRBV12-4 with TRBJ1-2; D may be TRBD1 (6 bases). CDR3 length: 13 residues. V lost 8 bases and J 8 bases, leaving 18 bases between the germline ends. The CDR3 loop reads CASGPWGGQGYTF. The CDR3 DNA is TGTGCCAGCGGACCATGGGGGGGGCAAGGCTACACCTTC.

The gene calls are TRBV28 and TRBJ2-2; a weak D match, TRBD1 (5 bases). Trimming pared 3 bases from V and 0 bases from J, leaving 8 bases between. CDR3 length: 15 amino acids. The germline CDR1 and CDR2 sequences are MDHEN and SYDVKM. The CDR3 sequence is CASSLQGSNTGELFF. The CDR3 DNA is TGTGCCAGCAGTTTGCAGGGTTCGAACACCGGGGAGCTGTTTTTT.

This clone has only one observation. This sequence joins TRBV11-2 and TRBJ2-4, with D tentatively TRBD1 (5 bases). The V end was cut by 5 bases, the J end by 8 bases, with 16 bases between. The CDR3 has 14 residues. From germline, CDR1 is SGHAT and CDR2 FQNNGV. CDR3 nucleotides: TGTGCCAGCAGCCCCCTTGGGGCGATGGACATTCAGTACTTC. It specifies CASSPLGAMDIQYF.

The chain joins TRBV18 to TRBJ2-7; D may be TRBD1 (6 bases). Trimming removed 5 bases from V and 2 bases from J, with 13 bases in between. The CDR3 is made up of 14 amino acids. Germline CDR1 and CDR2: KGHSH and LQKENI. In nucleotides, the CDR3 is TGTGCCAGCTCATCGACGGGACAAACCTACGAGCAGTACTTC. Its protein is CASSSTGQTYEQYF.

The gene calls are TRBV4-3 and TRBJ2-6; D is unclear. There are 20 residues in the CDR3. The V end lost 0 bases, the J end lost 0 bases, and 18 bases lay between the germline ends. Germline CDR1 and CDR2: LGHNA and YSLEER. CDR3 sequence: CASSQDHPALRLSGANVLTF. The CDR3 DNA sequence: TGCGCCAGCAGCCAAGATCACCCGGCCCTGCGACTCTCTGGGGCCAACGTCCTGACTTTC.

This clone was counted only a few times. The rearrangement links TRBV5-1 to TRBJ1-2; D perhaps matches TRBD1 (6 bases). Deletions cut 0 bases from V and 4 bases from J, with 25 bases between. Per germline, CDR1 SGHRS and CDR2 YFSETQ. CDR3 size: 19 residues. The CDR3 region has the DNA TGCGCCAGCAGCTTGGCCCCAGGGGCTCAAGGACTTACAAGCTATGGCTACACCTTC. Its protein product is CASSLAPGAQGLTSYGYTF. Full variable domain (outside the CDR3, taken from reference TRBV5-1 and TRBJ1-2): KAGVTQTPRYLIKTRGQQVTLSCSPISGHRSVSWYQQTPGQGLQFLFEYFSETQRNKGNFPGRFSGRQFSNSRSEMNVSTLELGDSALYLCASSLAPGAQGLTSYGYTFGSGTRLTVV.

Concerning this clone: Compared with germline, one end of the junction differs, possibly owing to a read error. J is TRBJ1-1 and V is TRBV4-3; D might be TRBD1 (5 bases). The CDR3 is made up of 14 amino acids. CDR1 is LGHNA, CDR2 YSLEER, per germline. CDR3 sequence (DNA): TGCGTCAGCAGCCAAAACAGGATGAACACTGAAGCTTTCTTT. This encodes CVSSQNRMNTEAFF.

The rearrangement joins TRBV5-6 to TRBJ1-1, with TRBD1 identical over 12 bases. After removal of 4 bases from V and 6 bases from J, the junction contained 7 bases not matched to a gene. Germline loops: CDR1 SGHDT, CDR2 YYEEEE. The CDR3 extends over 15 amino acids. CDR3 DNA: TGTGCCAGCAGCCTCCGGGACAGGGGGCTTCCTGAAGCTTTCTTT. This gives the protein CASSLRDRGLPEAFF.

This rearrangement joins TRBV30 to TRBJ1-6, with 9 bases fitting TRBD1. The V segment lost 1 base and the J segment 1 base; nucleotides outside the gene matches: 5. CDR1 is GTSNPN, CDR2 SVGIG, per germline (reference sequence). The CDR3 covers 17 residues. CDR3 nucleotides: TGTGCCTGGAGTGCGGGGACAGGGATATCCTATAATTCACCCCTCCACTTT. This gives the protein CAWSAGTGISYNSPLHF.

This sequence joins TRBV7-2 and TRBJ1-3; 7 nucleotides match TRBD1. Germline CDR1 SGHTA, CDR2 FQGNSA. V lost 3 bases, J lost 3 bases, and 2 bases stayed unmatched. This CDR3 has 14 amino acids. This chain's CDR3 is CASSFGDSGNTIYF. Written as DNA, the CDR3 is TGTGCCAGCAGCTTTGGGGACAGTGGAAACACCATATATTTT.

The chain links TRBV5-1 to TRBJ2-1, with 10 bases that match TRBD2. From germline, CDR1 is SGHRS and CDR2 YFSETQ. This CDR3 region has 18 residues. V lost 0 bases, J lost 5 bases, and 11 bases stayed unmatched. CDR3 in DNA: TGCGCCAGCAGCTTGGCCCCGTCAGCGGGAGGGGCTAACAATGAGCAGTTCTTC. It codes for CASSLAPSAGGANNEQFF.

This clone was seen a single time. The V gene is TRBV27, the J gene TRBJ2-2, with D tentatively TRBD1 (6 bases). V lost 3 bases and J 3 bases, leaving 11 bases between the germline ends. CDR3 length equals 15 residues. Germline loops: CDR1 MNHEY, CDR2 SMNVEV (reference sequence). The CDR3 nucleotides are TGTGCCAGCAGTTTTGGGGACACACACACCGGGGAGCTGTTTTTT. Translated: CASSFGDTHTGELFF.

V usage is TRBV7-6 and J usage is TRBJ1-4; perhaps TRBD1 as D (5 bases). This CDR3 is built from 13 residues. Germline-derived CDR1 and CDR2 are SGHVS and FNYEAQ. Trimming removed 3 bases at V and 7 bases at J, with 9 bases between. This chain's CDR3 is CASSLDKGEKLFF. For the CDR3, the DNA is TGTGCCAGCAGCTTGGACAAAGGTGAAAAACTGTTTTTT.

The chain combines TRBV19 with TRBJ1-2, with TRBD1 matching over 7 bases. The CDR3 is 13 amino acids. CDR1 and CDR2 (germline): LNHDA, SQIVND (reference sequence). J gave up 3 bases and V 4 bases, and 2 bases lay outside the gene matches. The chain's CDR3 is CASSSDRDYGYTF. As DNA, the CDR3 is TGTGCCAGTAGTAGCGACAGGGACTATGGCTACACCTTC.

The chain employs TRBV30 and TRBJ1-3; D might be TRBD1 (6 bases). Per germline, CDR1 GTSNPN and CDR2 SVGIG (reference sequence). CDR3 length: 15 residues. The V and J ends lost 2 bases and 4 bases respectively, with 15 bases between them. The CDR3 protein is CAWSFRGASGNTIYF. In DNA form, the CDR3 reads TGTGCCTGGAGTTTCCGGGGGGCGTCCGGAAACACCATATATTTT.

This clone was observed once. J is TRBJ2-5 and V is TRBV11-2; 7 nucleotides agree with TRBD2. V gave up 2 bases and J gave up 3 bases; unmatched junction bases: 6. CDR3 size: 15 residues. The germline CDR1 and CDR2 sequences are SGHAT and FQNNGV. The CDR3 loop reads CASSLSLRGEETQYF. The CDR3 coding sequence is TGTGCCAGCAGCTTATCTCTCCGGGGGGAAGAGACCCAGTACTTC.

This clone was observed a handful of times. The J gene is TRBJ2-3, the V gene TRBV27; 9 bases line up with TRBD2. Germline-derived CDR1 and CDR2 are MNHEY and SMNVEV (reference sequence). This CDR3 comprises 21 residues. J was trimmed by 5 bases and V by 2 bases; bases with no gene match: 23. CDR3 bases: TGTGCCAGCAGTTTACGCCCACCTTCTAGCGGGATTCTCGGGCATCAAGATACGCAGTATTTT. Translation: CASSLRPPSSGILGHQDTQYF.

The chain has TRBV14 and TRBJ2-5, with 11 positions matching TRBD2. Per the germline V gene, CDR1 is SGHDN and CDR2 is FVKESK. The V segment lost 1 base and the J segment 1 base; nucleotides outside the gene matches: 5. The CDR3 extends over 17 amino acids. The CDR3, as DNA: TGTGCCAGCAGCCAAGGACTAGCGGGGATTTCCCAAGAGACCCAGTACTTC. Translation: CASSQGLAGISQETQYF.

The gene calls are TRBV4-3 and TRBJ2-1, with 7 bases lining up with TRBD1. J gave up 10 bases and V 0 bases, and 6 bases lay outside the gene matches. Per germline, CDR1 LGHNA and CDR2 YSLEER. CDR3 length: 14 amino acids. The CDR3 reads CASSQESEDREQFF. The CDR3 nucleotides are TGCGCCAGCAGCCAAGAAAGCGAGGACAGGGAGCAGTTCTTC.

The J gene is TRBJ2-1, the V gene TRBV7-3, with 7 bases aligning to TRBD2. From germline, CDR1 is SGHTA and CDR2 FQGTGA. The J segment lost 4 bases and the V segment lost 0 bases, leaving 15 bases of the junction unmatched. CDR3 length: 19 residues. Here the CDR3 DNA reads TGTGCCAGCAGCTTAACCCGTAACTACCTAGCGGACCGATACAATGAGCAGTTCTTC. Its translation: CASSLTRNYLADRYNEQFF.